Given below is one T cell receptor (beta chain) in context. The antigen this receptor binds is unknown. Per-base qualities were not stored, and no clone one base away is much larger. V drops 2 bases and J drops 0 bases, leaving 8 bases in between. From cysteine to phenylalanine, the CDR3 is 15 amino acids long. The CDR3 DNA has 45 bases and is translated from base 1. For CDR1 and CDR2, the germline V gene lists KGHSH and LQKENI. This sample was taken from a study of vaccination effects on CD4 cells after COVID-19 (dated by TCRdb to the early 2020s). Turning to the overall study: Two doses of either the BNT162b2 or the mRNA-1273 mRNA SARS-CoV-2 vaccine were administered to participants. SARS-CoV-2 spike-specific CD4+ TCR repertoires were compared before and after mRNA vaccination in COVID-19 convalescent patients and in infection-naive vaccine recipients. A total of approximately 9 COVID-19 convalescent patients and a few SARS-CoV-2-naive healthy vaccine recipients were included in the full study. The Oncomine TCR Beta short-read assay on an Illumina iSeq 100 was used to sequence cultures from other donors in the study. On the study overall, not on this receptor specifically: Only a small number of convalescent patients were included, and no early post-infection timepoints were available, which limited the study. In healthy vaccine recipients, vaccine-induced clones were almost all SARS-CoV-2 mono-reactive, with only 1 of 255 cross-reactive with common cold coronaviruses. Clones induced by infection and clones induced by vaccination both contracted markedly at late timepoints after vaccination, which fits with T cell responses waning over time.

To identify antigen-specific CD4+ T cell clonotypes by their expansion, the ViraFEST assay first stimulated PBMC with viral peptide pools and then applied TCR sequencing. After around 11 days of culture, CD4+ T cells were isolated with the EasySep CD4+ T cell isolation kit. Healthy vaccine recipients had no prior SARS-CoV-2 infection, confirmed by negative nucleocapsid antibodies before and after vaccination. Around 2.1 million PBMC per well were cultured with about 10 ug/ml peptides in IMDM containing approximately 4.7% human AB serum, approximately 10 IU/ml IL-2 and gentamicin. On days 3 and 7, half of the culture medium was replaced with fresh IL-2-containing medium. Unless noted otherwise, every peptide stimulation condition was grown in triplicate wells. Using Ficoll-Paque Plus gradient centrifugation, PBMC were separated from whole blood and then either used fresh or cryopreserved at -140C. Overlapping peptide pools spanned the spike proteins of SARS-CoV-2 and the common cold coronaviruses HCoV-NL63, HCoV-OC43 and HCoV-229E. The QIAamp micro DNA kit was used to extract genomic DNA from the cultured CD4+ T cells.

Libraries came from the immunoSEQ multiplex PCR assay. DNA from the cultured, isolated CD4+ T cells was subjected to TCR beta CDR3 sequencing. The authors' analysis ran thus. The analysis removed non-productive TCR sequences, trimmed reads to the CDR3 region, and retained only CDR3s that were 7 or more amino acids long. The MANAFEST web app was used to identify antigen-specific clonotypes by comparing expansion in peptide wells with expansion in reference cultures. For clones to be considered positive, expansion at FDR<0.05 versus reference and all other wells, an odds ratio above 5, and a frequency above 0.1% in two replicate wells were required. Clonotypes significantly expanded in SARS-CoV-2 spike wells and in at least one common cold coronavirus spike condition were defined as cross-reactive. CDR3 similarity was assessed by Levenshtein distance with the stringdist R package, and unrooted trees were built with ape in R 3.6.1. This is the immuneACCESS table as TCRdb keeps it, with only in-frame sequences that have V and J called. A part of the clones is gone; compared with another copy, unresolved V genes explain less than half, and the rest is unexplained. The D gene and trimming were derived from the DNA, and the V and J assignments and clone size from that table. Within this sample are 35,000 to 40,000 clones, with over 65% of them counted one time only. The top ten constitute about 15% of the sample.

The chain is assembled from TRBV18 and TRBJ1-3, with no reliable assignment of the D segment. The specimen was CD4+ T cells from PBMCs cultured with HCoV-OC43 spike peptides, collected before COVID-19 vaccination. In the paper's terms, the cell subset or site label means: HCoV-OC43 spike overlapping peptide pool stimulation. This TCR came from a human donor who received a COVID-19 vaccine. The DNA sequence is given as TGTGCCAGCTCACCAGGTCCGAGCTCTGGAAACACCATATATTTT. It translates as CASSPGPSSGNTIYF.